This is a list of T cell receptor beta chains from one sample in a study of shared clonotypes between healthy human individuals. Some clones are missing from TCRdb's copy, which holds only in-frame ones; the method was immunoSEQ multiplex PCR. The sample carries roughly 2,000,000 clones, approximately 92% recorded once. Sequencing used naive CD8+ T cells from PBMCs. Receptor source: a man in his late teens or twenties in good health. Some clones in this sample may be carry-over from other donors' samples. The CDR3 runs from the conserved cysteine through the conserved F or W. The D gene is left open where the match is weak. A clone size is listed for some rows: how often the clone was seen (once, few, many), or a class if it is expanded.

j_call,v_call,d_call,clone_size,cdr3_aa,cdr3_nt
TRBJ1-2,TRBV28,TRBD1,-,CASRSTDGQGVWYGYTF,TGTGCCAGCAGATCCACCGATGGACAGGGAGTTTGGTATGGCTACACCTTC
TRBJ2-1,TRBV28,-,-,CASSPERLEGKDEQFF,TGTGCCAGCAGCCCAGAGAGACTAGAAGGGAAGGATGAGCAGTTCTTC
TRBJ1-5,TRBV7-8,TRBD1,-,CASSLRGRQNSNQPQHF,TGTGCCAGCAGCTTAAGGGGGCGACAGAATAGCAATCAGCCCCAGCATTTT
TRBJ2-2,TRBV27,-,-,CASSPTGGELFF,TGTGCCAGCAGCCCGACTGGCGGGGAGCTGTTTTTT
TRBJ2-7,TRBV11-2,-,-,CASSFTAGQLEQYF,TGTGCCAGCAGTTTTACGGCGGGACAGCTCGAGCAGTACTTC
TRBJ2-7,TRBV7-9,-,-,CASSLVGSSYEQYF,TGTGCCAGCAGCTTAGTGGGTAGTTCCTACGAGCAGTACTTC
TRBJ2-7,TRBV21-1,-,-,CASSNPLATTSGRPPYF,TGTGCCAGCAGCAACCCCTTAGCAACGACTAGCGGGAGGCCGCCGTACTTC
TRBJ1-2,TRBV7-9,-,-,CASSPAATGTSYGYTF,TGTGCCAGCAGCCCCGCCGCCACCGGGACATCCTATGGCTACACCTTC
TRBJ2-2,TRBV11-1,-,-,CASSLGWGTNTGELFF,TGTGCCAGCAGCTTAGGGTGGGGGACGAACACCGGGGAGCTGTTTTTT
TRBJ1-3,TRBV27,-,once,CASSWSINRVDGNTIYF,TGTGCCAGCAGTTGGTCGATTAACAGGGTAGATGGAAACACCATATATTTT
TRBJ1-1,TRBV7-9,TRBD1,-,CASSSGTGVLNTEAFF,TGTGCCAGCAGTTCCGGGACAGGGGTACTTAACACTGAAGCTTTCTTT
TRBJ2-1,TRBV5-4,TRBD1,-,CASSSDRGLGNEQFF,TGTGCCAGCAGCTCCGACAGGGGTCTCGGCAATGAGCAGTTCTTC
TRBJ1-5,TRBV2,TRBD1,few,CASKDRGGNQPQHF,TGTGCCAGCAAGGACAGGGGAGGCAATCAGCCCCAGCATTTT
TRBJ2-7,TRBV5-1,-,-,CASTPLFSYEQYF,TGCGCCAGCACCCCCCTATTCTCCTACGAGCAGTACTTC
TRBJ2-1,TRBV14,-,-,CASSQAGWEQFF,TGTGCCAGCAGCCAAGCCGGATGGGAGCAGTTCTTC
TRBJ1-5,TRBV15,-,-,CATQRSGRNQPQHF,TGTGCCACTCAGCGGTCAGGTAGGAATCAGCCCCAGCATTTT
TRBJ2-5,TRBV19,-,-,CASSSTTIGETQYF,TGTGCCAGTAGCTCTACTACGATTGGAGAGACCCAGTACTTC
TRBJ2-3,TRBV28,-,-,CASRYTSGGLGTDTQYF,TGTGCCAGCAGATATACCTCCGGGGGGCTTGGCACAGATACGCAGTATTTT
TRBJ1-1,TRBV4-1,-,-,CASSLNWGANTEAFF,TGCGCCAGCAGCCTAAACTGGGGGGCAAACACTGAAGCTTTCTTT
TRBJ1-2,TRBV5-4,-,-,CASSLVGDGYTF,TGTGCCAGCAGCTTGGTTGGGGACGGCTACACCTTC
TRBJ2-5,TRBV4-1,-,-,CASSPHGYQETQYF,TGCGCCAGCAGCCCCCACGGGTACCAAGAGACCCAGTACTTC
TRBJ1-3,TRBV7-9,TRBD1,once,CASSLQGDGNTIYF,TGTGCCAGCAGCTTACAGGGGGACGGAAACACCATATATTTT
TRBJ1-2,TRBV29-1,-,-,CSVDSGGLYGYTF,TGCAGCGTTGATTCGGGGGGACTATATGGCTACACCTTC
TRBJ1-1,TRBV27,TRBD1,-,CASRTGGMNTEAFF,TGTGCCAGCCGGACAGGGGGGATGAACACTGAAGCTTTCTTT
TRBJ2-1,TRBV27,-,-,CASSLGRAYNEQFF,TGTGCCAGCAGTTTAGGTCGGGCCTACAATGAGCAGTTCTTC
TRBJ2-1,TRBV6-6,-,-,CASSYAEGDNEQFF,TGTGCCAGCAGTTACGCGGAGGGCGATAATGAGCAGTTCTTC
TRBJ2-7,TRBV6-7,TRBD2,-,CASRWASGRSEQYF,TGTGCCAGCAGGTGGGCTAGCGGGAGATCCGAGCAGTACTTC
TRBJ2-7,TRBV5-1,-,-,CASSLSSPGAEQYF,TGCGCCAGCAGCTTGTCCTCCCCAGGGGCCGAGCAGTACTTC
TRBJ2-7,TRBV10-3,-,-,CAMADGSSYEQYF,TGTGCCATGGCGGACGGGAGCTCCTACGAGCAGTACTTC
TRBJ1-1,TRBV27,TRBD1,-,CASSPRQGALNTEAFF,TGTGCCAGCAGTCCTCGACAGGGGGCATTGAACACTGAAGCTTTCTTT
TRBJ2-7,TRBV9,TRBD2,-,CASSASGTSSYEQYF,TGTGCCAGCAGCGCATCCGGGACTAGCAGCTACGAGCAGTACTTC
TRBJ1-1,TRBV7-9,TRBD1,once,CASSRDRNTEAFF,TGTGCCAGCAGCCGGGACAGAAACACTGAAGCTTTCTTT
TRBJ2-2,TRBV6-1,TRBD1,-,CASRDRVGDTGELFF,TGTGCCTCCCGGGACAGGGTGGGGGACACCGGGGAGCTGTTTTTT
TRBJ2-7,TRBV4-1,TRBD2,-,CASSPPGGTPNEQYF,TGCGCCAGCAGCCCCCCGGGAGGCACTCCTAACGAGCAGTACTTC
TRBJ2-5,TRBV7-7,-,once,CASSPNSGFAPQETQYF,TGTGCCAGCAGCCCTAACTCGGGTTTCGCCCCACAAGAGACCCAGTACTTC
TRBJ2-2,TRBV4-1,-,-,CASSQDLQEGTGELFF,TGCGCCAGCAGCCAAGATCTGCAGGAAGGGACCGGGGAGCTGTTTTTT
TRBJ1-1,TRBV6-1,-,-,CASSPGRTEAFF,TGTGCCAGCAGCCCCGGGCGAACTGAAGCTTTCTTT
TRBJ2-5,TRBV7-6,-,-,CASSSDRQETQYF,TGTGCCAGCAGCTCAGACAGACAAGAGACCCAGTACTTC
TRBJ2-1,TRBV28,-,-,CASRATASYNEQFF,TGTGCCAGCAGGGCGACAGCCTCCTACAATGAGCAGTTCTTC